This note documents a single TCR beta chain sequence. These data come from a study of brain T cells in children with intractable seizures. The sequenced cases were selected for having the highest brain T cell transcript signatures. At least one anti-epileptic drug was given before surgery. The germline gives CDR1 SQVTM, CDR2 ANQGSEA. This CDR3 spans 13 amino acids. J was trimmed by 8 bases and V by 0 bases; bases with no gene match: 5. Profiling relied on immunoSEQ multiplex PCR, and the TCRdb table lists in-frame clones only, not all of them. The sample holds approximately 41,000 clones, approximately 92% seen once.

The J gene is TRBJ1-2, the V gene TRBV29-1, with 8 bases matching TRBD1. The sample was peripheral blood, taken at surgery. The source of this sequence is a girl aged 2-10 years with tuberous sclerosis and intractable seizures. The CDR3 DNA follows: TGCAGCGTTGAAGACGAGACAGGGGACGGCTACACCTTC. It yields the protein CSVEDETGDGYTF.